This T cell receptor beta chain was sequenced in a study of spatial heterogeneity in lung cancer. The sample's time point: sample taken at primary tumor resection. Researchers sequenced whole RNA taken from tumor, nontumor lung or frozen PBMC without sorting. The cohort: some 70 early-stage, untreated non-small cell lung cancer patients. TCRdb ran MiXCR on the 5' RACE reads and lists one entry per CDR3 protein. Here the sample spans about 45,000 distinct CDR3 sequences, 12% being singletons. V lost 3 bases, J lost 6 bases, and 16 bases stayed unmatched. The germline CDR1 and CDR2 sequences are SGHRS and YFSETQ. The CDR3 is made up of 17 amino acids. This clonotype was seen many times.

Sequencing used PBMCs, obtained at surgery. The chain joins TRBV5-1 to TRBJ1-2; 8 positions agree with TRBD1. The receptor was derived from a female donor with early-stage non-small cell lung cancer. In DNA form, the CDR3 reads TGCGCCAGCAGCTCCTGGGACAGGTCCGGAGTCGTCAATGGCTACACCTTC. It translates to CASSSWDRSGVVNGYTF.